The T cell receptor beta chain described here comes from a study of regulatory T cells in long-lasting Graves disease. Construction of the TCR beta libraries employed iRepertoire HTBI primers in conjunction with Arm-PCR of CDR3 regions. TCRdb used MiXCR to reprocess the multiplex PCR reads, holding one entry per CDR3 protein. The top ten clones hold 20% of a sample with approximately 350,000 distinct CDR3 sequences, about a sixth of them seen once. Time point defined: newly diagnosed GD, antithyroid drugs for less than 3 months. The authors made the TCR library using RNA they extracted from PBMCs. Xi'an, China, was home to the endocrinology department that provided patients. V was pared by 2 bases and J by 5 bases, with 10 bases between. Germline V CDR1 and CDR2: DFQATT, SNEGSKA (reference sequence). The CDR3 contains 12 residues. Ten or more counts support this clonotype. The sample also formed part of further work on T cells in Graves' hyperthyroidism and ophthalmopathy. Turning to that study: Recently diagnosed hyperthyroidism of less than 2 months' duration affected patients aged 18 to 65.

This receptor was identified in a woman younger than 30 with Graves disease. Sequencing used peripheral blood mononuclear cells (PBMCs), obtained at new diagnosis, from a patient treated with antithyroid drugs. This chain uses TRBV20-1 with TRBJ2-7, with TRBD1 as a possible D gene (7 bases). CDR3 DNA sequence: TGCAGTGCTAGACAGGGGGGCCACGAGCAGTACTTC. Encoded protein: CSARQGGHEQYF.